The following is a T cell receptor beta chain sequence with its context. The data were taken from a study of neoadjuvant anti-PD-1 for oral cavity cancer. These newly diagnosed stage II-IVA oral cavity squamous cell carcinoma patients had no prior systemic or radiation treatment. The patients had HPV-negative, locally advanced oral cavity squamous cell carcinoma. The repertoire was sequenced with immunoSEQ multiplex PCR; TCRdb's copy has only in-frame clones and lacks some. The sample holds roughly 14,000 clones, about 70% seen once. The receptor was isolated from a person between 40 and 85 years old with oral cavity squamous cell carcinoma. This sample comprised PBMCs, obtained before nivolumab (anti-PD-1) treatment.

CDR3 nucleotide sequence: TGTGCCAGCACGGGACTAGCGGCGAACACCGGGGAGCTGTTTTTT. Its protein is CASTGLAANTGELFF. V is TRBV27 and J is TRBJ2-2, with 11 positions matching TRBD2. The germline CDR1 and CDR2 sequences are MNHEY and SMNVEV (reference sequence). V gave up 7 bases and J gave up 0 bases; unmatched junction bases: 1. This CDR3 has 15 amino acids.